Listed here are 15 T cell receptor beta chains from one sample, sequenced in a study of blood T cell repertoires in COVID-19. Profiling relied on immunoSEQ multiplex PCR, and the TCRdb table lists in-frame clones only, not all of them. The table records some 170,000 clones, about 83% of them present only once. Sequencing was done on a sample of peripheral blood. These receptor sequences come from a man aged 55 to 70 with acute or convalescent COVID-19.

The chain couples TRBV6-5 to TRBJ2-3; D is unresolved. There are 13 residues in the CDR3. Germline CDR1 and CDR2: MNHEY and SVGAGI. Deletions cut 4 bases from V and 4 bases from J, with 9 bases between. CDR3 protein: CASSFSNPDTQYF. Written as DNA, the CDR3 is TGTGCCAGCAGTTTCTCTAATCCAGATACGCAGTATTTT.

The chain has TRBV7-9 and TRBJ1-4; D uncertain. The germline V gene encodes CDR1 SEHNR and CDR2 FQNEAQ (reference sequence). The ends were cut back, 7 bases at V and 3 bases at J, with 9 bases in the middle. The CDR3 covers 13 residues. This CDR3 is CASTRQANEKLFF. DNA for the CDR3: TGTGCCAGCACCCGTCAGGCTAATGAAAAACTGTTTTTT.

The J gene is TRBJ2-5, the V gene TRBV6-6; 7 bases align to TRBD1. Per the germline V gene, CDR1 is MNHNY and CDR2 is SVGAGI (reference sequence). With V trimmed by 2 bases and J by 6 bases, 9 bases remained unmatched. This CDR3 has 15 residues. The DNA for the CDR3 is TGTGCCAGCAGTTACCGCAGCGCAGGGGGAAAGACCCAGTACTTC. It translates to CASSYRSAGGKTQYF.

This clone showed up just a few times. The chain joins TRBV5-4 to TRBJ1-6; D is possibly TRBD1 (6 bases). The CDR3 loop spans 16 amino acids. V was cut by 4 bases and J by 7 bases, with 18 bases left in between. Germline CDR1 is SGHNT and CDR2 is YYREEE (reference sequence). The CDR3 loop is CASSLDRDKRNSPLHF. CDR3 coding DNA: TGTGCCAGCAGCCTGGACCGGGACAAAAGGAATTCACCCCTCCACTTT.

V is TRBV27 and J is TRBJ1-3, with 7 bases matching TRBD1. J gave up 3 bases and V 2 bases, and 4 bases lay outside the gene matches. The CDR3 extends over 15 amino acids. Germline loops: CDR1 MNHEY, CDR2 SMNVEV (reference sequence). The CDR3, as DNA: TGTGCCAGCAGTTTAAAGGGGGCGGATGGAAACACCATATATTTT. As protein: CASSLKGADGNTIYF.

This chain connects TRBV10-2 to TRBJ1-2; 9 bases line up with TRBD1. The CDR3 runs 13 residues. CDR1 and CDR2 (germline): WSHSY, SAAADI. The V and J ends lost 8 bases and 4 bases, in that order; junction bases with no gene match: 5. The CDR3 reads CASEGQGAYGYTF. The CDR3 nucleotides read TGCGCCAGCGAGGGACAGGGAGCCTATGGCTACACCTTC.

This clone was counted a single time. The CDR3, as DNA: TGTGCCAGCAGTTACGGGCTAGCGGGGGGGCCCCACAATGAGCAGTTCTTC. Translating gives CASSYGLAGGPHNEQFF. The chain employs TRBV6-2 or TRBV6-3 and TRBJ2-1; the match to TRBD2 covers 12 bases. CDR3 length: 17 amino acids. J gave up 5 bases and V 2 bases, and 7 bases lay outside the gene matches. CDR1 MNHEY and CDR2 SVGEGT come from the germline V gene.

J is TRBJ1-5 and V is TRBV30; 9 nucleotides agree with TRBD1. Trimming at V came to 2 bases and at J to 0 bases, leaving 2 bases not matched to a gene. The germline V gene has CDR1 GTSNPN and CDR2 SVGIG (reference sequence). CDR3 length: 15 residues. The CDR3 DNA reads TGTGCCTGGAGTTCGGGACAGGGTAGCAATCAGCCCCAGCATTTT. It codes for CAWSSGQGSNQPQHF.

J is TRBJ2-4 and V is TRBV11-2; D is ambiguous. The V gene's germline CDR1 is SGHAT and CDR2 FQNNGV. Trimming pared 1 base from V and 2 bases from J, leaving 9 bases between. The CDR3 has 15 amino acids. The CDR3 is CASSLVYDTKNIQYF. The CDR3 DNA is TGTGCCAGCAGCTTAGTTTACGACACCAAAAACATTCAGTACTTC.

The V call is TRBV7-9, the J call TRBJ2-7; maybe TRBD1 (5 bases). V dropped 6 bases and J dropped 0 bases, with 9 bases sitting between them. This CDR3 is 13 amino acids long. Looked up from germline, CDR1 is SEHNR and CDR2 is FQNEAQ (reference sequence). For the CDR3, the DNA is TGTGCCAGCAGTATACAGGACTCCTACGAGCAGTACTTC. This translates into CASSIQDSYEQYF.

The table lists this clone with a few counts. V usage is TRBV7-9 and J usage is TRBJ2-5; 8 nucleotides line up with TRBD2. Germline V CDR1 and CDR2: SEHNR, FQNEAQ (reference sequence). Trimming at V came to 5 bases and at J to 2 bases, leaving 13 bases not matched to a gene. The CDR3 runs 17 residues. The CDR3 here is CASSPPRGSGVQETQYF. CDR3 bases: TGTGCCAGCAGCCCCCCCCGGGGTAGCGGGGTACAAGAGACCCAGTACTTC.

The rearrangement uses TRBV5-1 and TRBJ2-7, with 11 positions matching TRBD1. The germline CDR1 and CDR2 sequences are SGHRS and YFSETQ. V lost 0 bases to trimming and J lost 5 bases; unmatched junction nucleotides: 4. The CDR3 spans 15 residues. The CDR3: CASSLGTGGFNEQYF. The CDR3 bases are TGCGCCAGCAGCTTGGGGACAGGGGGCTTCAACGAGCAGTACTTC. Full variable domain (remainder filled in from reference TRBV5-1 and TRBJ2-7): KAGVTQTPRYLIKTRGQQVTLSCSPISGHRSVSWYQQTPGQGLQFLFEYFSETQRNKGNFPGRFSGRQFSNSRSEMNVSTLELGDSALYLCASSLGTGGFNEQYFGPGTRLTVT.

The genes are TRBV12-5 and TRBJ1-1; D might be TRBD1 (6 bases). The germline V and J ends were trimmed by 5 bases and 2 bases, with 12 bases remaining between them. The CDR3 extends over 14 amino acids. Germline CDR1 and CDR2: LGHNT and FRNRAP. CDR3 bases: TGTGCTAGTGGTCTTAGGACAGACAACACTGAAGCTTTCTTT. This encodes CASGLRTDNTEAFF.

A few counts support this clone. The chain joins TRBV6-2 or TRBV6-3 to TRBJ1-5; TRBD1 matches at 10 bases. Germline CDR1 reads MNHEY; CDR2 reads SVGEGT. The trim removed 3 bases at V and 6 bases at J, leaving 2 bases unmatched. The CDR3 loop spans 14 amino acids. The CDR3 region has the DNA TGTGCCAGCAGTTATGGGACAGGGGTTCAGCCCCAGCATTTT. It is translated as CASSYGTGVQPQHF.

This clone was detected only a few times. J is TRBJ2-7 and V is TRBV12-3 or TRBV12-4, with a possible D match to TRBD2 (5 bases). V was clipped by 2 bases and J by 4 bases, with 9 bases between them. This CDR3 spans 13 amino acids. CDR3 sequence (DNA): TGTGCCAGCAGTTTAAGCGGCAGTTACGAGCAGTACTTC. Encoded protein: CASSLSGSYEQYF.